The entry below gives a single T cell receptor (beta chain) sequence along with its context. Its target is not known. As it was prepared, the TCRbeta library received unique molecular identifiers. Via MiXCR, TCRdb re-called the PCR reads, giving one row per CDR3 protein. The data hold over 100,000 distinct CDR3 sequences, with about 9.4% observed a single time. Trimming took off 3 bases at V and 0 bases at J, with 11 bases between the two ends. Germline CDR1 and CDR2: KGHDR and SFDVKD. CDR3 length equals 16 residues. These data come from a study of T-cell reconstitution after alpha-beta-depleted transplantation in children. Study-level points and caveats: Expanded graft clones numbering several hundred reportedly gave rise to alpha-beta T cells about two months after transplant. Elevated TCRbeta diversity at day 60 was traced, in some patients, to surviving recipient T cells and thymic progenitors. A year post-transplant, T-cell counts and diversity derived mostly from newly produced T cells.

This rearrangement joins TRBV24-1 to TRBJ1-5, with D uncertain. The clonotype originates from a boy between 2 and 10 years old with acute lymphoblastic leukemia, due to receive a stem cell transplant. The source material was PBMCs, sampled before TCRalphabeta/CD19-depleted stem cell transplant. The CDR3 DNA reads TGTGCCACCAGTGATCGGGCAGGTTATAGCAATCAGCCCCAGCATTTT. Protein: CATSDRAGYSNQPQHF.